The clone carrying this T cell receptor beta chain was seen just once. What it binds is unknown. Time point reported: week 35, safety follow-up. Each vaccine dose was 300 ug of mutant IDH1 20-mer peptide, with topical imiquimod. These data originate in a study of a mutant IDH1 vaccine in newly diagnosed glioma. Study context: Vaccination began 4-6 weeks post radiotherapy alone, or with temozolomide cycles. Antecedent treatment encompassed radiotherapy, temozolomide, or their combination; the majority received both. The study held visit V12 at week 35 and visit V13 at week 47.

Profiled with immunoSEQ multiplex PCR; TCRdb holds only in-frame clones, not every one. Of 43,000 or so clones listed, approximately 92% are singletons. Trimming removed 1 base from V and 8 bases from J, with 14 bases in between. Looked up from germline, CDR1 is MGHRA and CDR2 is YSYEKL. This CDR3 has 15 amino acids. V is TRBV4-1 and J is TRBJ1-4; D may be TRBD1 (6 bases). Sequenced material: PBMCs, taken from a glioma patient whose treatment included an IDH1 peptide vaccine. This receptor was obtained from a man aged 45-65 years with glioma. The DNA for the CDR3 is TGCGCCAGCAGCCAAGCACAGGGAACAGAGGAAAAACTGTTTTTT. Encoded protein: CASSQAQGTEEKLFF.